This T cell receptor (beta chain) came from a study of blood T cell repertoires in COVID-19. Study-level information: Sites across the United States, Italy and Spain contributed samples from acute and convalescent COVID-19. T cells, B-cell-depleted T cells, or PBMCs supplied cDNA or gDNA.

Looked up from germline, CDR1 is MDHEN and CDR2 is SYDVKM. V gave up 10 bases and J gave up 8 bases, with 8 bases separating them. This CDR3 contains 10 residues. As processed by the authors: Reference gene primer amplification gave nucleated cell count estimates. Profiled with immunoSEQ multiplex PCR; TCRdb holds only in-frame clones, not every one. Clone size and the V and J calls come from that table; the DNA yielded D and trimming. The table has 200,000 to 250,000 clones, approximately 80% seen once; the top ten hold about 3.2%. The sample consisted of peripheral blood. V gene TRBV28 combines with J gene TRBJ1-4, with D possibly being TRBD1 (6 bases). The source of this sequence is a woman aged 18-29 years with acute or convalescent COVID-19. In DNA, the CDR3 is TGTGCCACTGGACAGGAAAAACTGTTTTTT. Translating gives CATGQEKLFF.